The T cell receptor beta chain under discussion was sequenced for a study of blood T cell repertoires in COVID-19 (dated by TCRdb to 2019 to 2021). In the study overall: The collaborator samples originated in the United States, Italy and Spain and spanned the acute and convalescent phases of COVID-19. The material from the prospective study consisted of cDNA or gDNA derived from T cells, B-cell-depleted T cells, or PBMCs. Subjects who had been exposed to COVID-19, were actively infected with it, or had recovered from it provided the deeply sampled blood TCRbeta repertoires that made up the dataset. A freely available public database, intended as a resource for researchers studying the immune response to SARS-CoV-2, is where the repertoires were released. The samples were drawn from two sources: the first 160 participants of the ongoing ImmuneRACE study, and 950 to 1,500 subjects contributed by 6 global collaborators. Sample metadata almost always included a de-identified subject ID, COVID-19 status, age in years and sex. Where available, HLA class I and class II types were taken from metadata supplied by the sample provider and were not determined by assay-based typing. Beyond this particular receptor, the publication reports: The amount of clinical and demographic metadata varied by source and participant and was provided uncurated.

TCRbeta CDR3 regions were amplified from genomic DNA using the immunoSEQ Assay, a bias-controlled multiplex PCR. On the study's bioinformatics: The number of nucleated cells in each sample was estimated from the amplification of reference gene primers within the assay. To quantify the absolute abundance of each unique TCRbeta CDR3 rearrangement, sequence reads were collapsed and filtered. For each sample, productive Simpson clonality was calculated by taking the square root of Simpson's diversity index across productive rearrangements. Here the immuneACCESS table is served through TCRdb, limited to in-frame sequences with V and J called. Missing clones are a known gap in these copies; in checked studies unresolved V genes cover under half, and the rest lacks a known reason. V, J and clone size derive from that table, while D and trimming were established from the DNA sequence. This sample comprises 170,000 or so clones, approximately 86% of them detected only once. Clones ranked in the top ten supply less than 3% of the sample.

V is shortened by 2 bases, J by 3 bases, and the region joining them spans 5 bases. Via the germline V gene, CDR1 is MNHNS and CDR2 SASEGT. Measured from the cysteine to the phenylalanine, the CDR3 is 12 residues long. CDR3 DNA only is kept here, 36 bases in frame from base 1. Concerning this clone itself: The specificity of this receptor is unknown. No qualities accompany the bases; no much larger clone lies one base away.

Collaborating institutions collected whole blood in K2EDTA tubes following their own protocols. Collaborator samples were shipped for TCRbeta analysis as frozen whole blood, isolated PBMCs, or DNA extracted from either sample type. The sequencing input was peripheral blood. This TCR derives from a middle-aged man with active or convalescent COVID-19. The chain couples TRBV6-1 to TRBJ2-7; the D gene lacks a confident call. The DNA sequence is TGTGCCAGCAGTGAACCTTTCTACGAGCAGTACTTC. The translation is CASSEPFYEQYF.